The next 28 T cell receptor beta chains were all read from a single sample in a study of cytomegalovirus exposure and HLA in healthy donors. The PCR was carried out with 60 Vbeta primers and 13 Jbeta primers. Using immunoSEQ multiplex PCR, the repertoire was profiled, and TCRdb retains in-frame clones only, with some absent. The sample lists around 220,000 clones, about 80% occurring once. The sample taken for sequencing was PBMCs. Every receptor here comes from a man in his forties in good health and CMV-seronegative.

V gene TRBV5-1 combines with J gene TRBJ2-1; 7 bases match TRBD1. This CDR3 has 15 amino acids. The V gene's germline CDR1 is SGHRS and CDR2 YFSETQ. The V gene end was trimmed by 3 bases and the J gene end by 9 bases; junction bases not matched to a gene: 12. CDR3 residues: CASSSSRGQDGEQFF. CDR3 sequence (DNA): TGCGCCAGCAGCTCGTCGAGGGGGCAGGACGGTGAGCAGTTCTTC.

This clone was recorded once. The chain joins TRBV18 to TRBJ1-2; 9 nucleotides align to TRBD1. CDR3 length: 19 residues. V shed 5 bases, J shed 3 bases, and the junction held 19 bases outside the gene matches. The germline gives CDR1 KGHSH, CDR2 LQKENI. DNA of the CDR3: TGTGCCAGCTCATGGAGCCTGGGACAGGGACGGAGAATGGACTATGGCTACACCTTC. Protein product: CASSWSLGQGRRMDYGYTF. Full variable domain (outside the CDR3, taken from reference TRBV18 and TRBJ1-2): NAGVMQNPRHLVRRRGQEARLRCSPMKGHSHVYWYRQLPEEGLKFMVYLQKENIIDESGMPKERFSAEFPKEGPSILRIQQVVRGDSAAYFCASSWSLGQGRRMDYGYTFGSGTRLTVV.

This chain links TRBV5-1 with TRBJ2-7; 7 nucleotides agree with TRBD1. The CDR3 covers 15 residues. The V segment lost 7 bases and the J segment 0 bases; nucleotides outside the gene matches: 10. Germline CDR1 SGHRS, CDR2 YFSETQ. The CDR3 bases are TGCGCCAGCGGGACGAGGGCAGGGGGCTCCTACGAGCAGTACTTC. Translating it yields CASGTRAGGSYEQYF. Based on the CDR3 plus reference TRBV5-1 and TRBJ2-7, the full variable domain is KAGVTQTPRYLIKTRGQQVTLSCSPISGHRSVSWYQQTPGQGLQFLFEYFSETQRNKGNFPGRFSGRQFSNSRSEMNVSTLELGDSALYLCASGTRAGGSYEQYFGPGTRLTVT.

This clone has just a few counts. CDR3 in amino acids: CASSLDQGANEQFF. In DNA, the CDR3 is TGTGCCAGCAGCTTGGACCAGGGGGCAAATGAGCAGTTCTTC. The V gene is TRBV5-5, the J gene TRBJ2-1, with 8 bases matching TRBD1. Germline V gene data show CDR1 as SGHKS and CDR2 as YYEKEE (reference sequence). The J segment lost 7 bases and the V segment lost 0 bases, leaving 3 bases of the junction unmatched. The CDR3 is 14 residues long.

This chain joins TRBV5-1 and TRBJ1-5; 8 nucleotides agree with TRBD1. Looked up from germline, CDR1 is SGHRS and CDR2 is YFSETQ. CDR3 length: 18 residues. Losses at the gene ends were 0 bases for V and 7 bases for J; bases not matched to a gene: 15. The CDR3 protein is CASSLGDRRGPSAQPQHF. In DNA form, the CDR3 reads TGCGCCAGCAGCTTGGGGGACAGGCGGGGTCCGAGCGCCCAGCCCCAGCATTTT.

J is TRBJ1-2 and V is TRBV13, with 9 nucleotides matching TRBD1. The CDR3 consists of 14 residues. CDR1 and CDR2 (germline): PRHDT, FYEKMQ (reference sequence). V lost 5 bases to trimming and J lost 2 bases; unmatched junction nucleotides: 3. CDR3 sequence reads: CASSTGQGNYGYTF. CDR3 nucleotide sequence: TGTGCCAGCAGCACGGGACAGGGAAACTATGGCTACACCTTC. Drawing the rest from reference TRBV13 and TRBJ1-2, the complete variable domain is AAGVIQSPRHLIKEKRETATLKCYPIPRHDTVYWYQQGPGQDPQFLISFYEKMQSDKGSIPDRFSAQQFSDYHSELNMSSLELGDSALYFCASSTGQGNYGYTFGSGTRLTVV.

The rearrangement uses TRBV4-2 and TRBJ1-2; D is perhaps TRBD1 (5 bases). Looked up from germline, CDR1 is LGHNA and CDR2 is YNFKEQ. The CDR3 has 13 amino acids. V was shortened by 1 base and J by 7 bases, with 10 bases between the two germline ends. Here the CDR3 reads CASSQAVRVGYTF. In nucleotides, the CDR3 is TGTGCCAGCAGCCAAGCGGTCAGGGTTGGCTACACCTTC.

This chain connects TRBV2 to TRBJ1-1, with 9 bases fitting TRBD1. In germline, CDR1 is SNHLY, CDR2 FYNNEI. The length of the CDR3 is 15 residues. Trimming cost V 6 bases and J 3 bases; bases outside gene matches: 8. The CDR3: CASSKDRGKDTEAFF. The CDR3 DNA is TGTGCCAGCAGCAAGGACAGGGGAAAGGACACTGAAGCTTTCTTT.

This clone was seen a few times. The rearrangement joins TRBV6-5 to TRBJ1-2; 8 positions agree with TRBD1. CDR1 is MNHEY, CDR2 SVGAGI, per germline. The CDR3 has 15 residues. V shed 2 bases and J 1 base; nucleotides not matched to a gene: 3. The CDR3 is CASSYGTGVNYGYTF. The CDR3 coding sequence is TGTGCCAGCAGTTACGGGACAGGTGTTAACTATGGCTACACCTTC.

The chain employs TRBV5-1 and TRBJ1-4; a weak D match, TRBD1 (5 bases). The CDR3 is 15 residues long. The ends were cut back, 4 bases at V and 0 bases at J, with 10 bases in the middle. Germline V gene data show CDR1 as SGHRS and CDR2 as YFSETQ. CDR3 amino acids: CASSRTLSTNEKLFF. The CDR3 DNA follows: TGCGCCAGCAGCCGGACACTCTCAACTAATGAAAAACTGTTTTTT. Complete variable domain (other parts from reference TRBV5-1 and TRBJ1-4): KAGVTQTPRYLIKTRGQQVTLSCSPISGHRSVSWYQQTPGQGLQFLFEYFSETQRNKGNFPGRFSGRQFSNSRSEMNVSTLELGDSALYLCASSRTLSTNEKLFFGSGTQLSVL.

This clone was found a few times. The chain employs TRBV9 and TRBJ1-3; TRBD1 matches at 7 bases. Trimming at V came to 4 bases and at J to 0 bases, leaving 1 base not matched to a gene. The length of the CDR3 is 14 residues. Germline V gene lookup returns CDR1 SGDLS and CDR2 YYNGEE. The CDR3 nucleotides are TGTGCCAGCAGCAGGACAGGCTCTGGAAACACCATATATTTT. As protein: CASSRTGSGNTIYF.

The rearrangement joins TRBV2 to TRBJ2-1; 8 bases are shared with TRBD2. With 7 bases clipped from V and 0 bases from J, the junction kept 11 bases outside the gene matches. From germline, CDR1 is SNHLY and CDR2 FYNNEI. This CDR3 has 17 residues. CDR3 bases: TGTGCCAGCACCCGCGGGGCGGGGGGCCCCTCCTACAATGAGCAGTTCTTC. Its protein product is CASTRGAGGPSYNEQFF.

V is TRBV27 and J is TRBJ1-1; D might be TRBD1 (6 bases). V was pared by 0 bases and J by 0 bases, with 14 bases between. The CDR3 is 17 residues long. Germline values: CDR1 MNHEY, CDR2 SMNVEV (reference sequence). The CDR3 DNA is TGTGCCAGCAGTTTATCTCCCCGGCGGGGGCTGAACACTGAAGCTTTCTTT. It specifies CASSLSPRRGLNTEAFF.

This chain joins TRBV27 and TRBJ2-7; tentative D call: TRBD2 (5 bases). The length of the CDR3 is 13 residues. CDR1 and CDR2 (germline): MNHEY, SMNVEV (reference sequence). V lost 3 bases, J lost 9 bases, and 15 bases lay in between. The CDR3 region has the DNA TGTGCCAGCAGTTTGTCTAGCCCCGCGGTGCAGTACTTC. It codes for CASSLSSPAVQYF.

This chain links TRBV7-2 with TRBJ1-6; D gene ambiguous. Germline CDR1 and CDR2: SGHTA and FQGNSA. The ends were cut back, 5 bases at V and 6 bases at J, with 11 bases in the middle. The CDR3 length is 14 residues. CDR3 DNA: TGTGCCAGCAGCCCCCGGTTAACTAATTCACCCCTCCACTTT. It is translated as CASSPRLTNSPLHF.

The chain links TRBV7-3 to TRBJ2-1; D might be TRBD2 (7 bases). CDR1 SGHTA and CDR2 FQGTGA come from the germline V gene. V lost 3 bases and J lost 4, with 13 bases in between. There are 15 residues in the CDR3. CDR3 sequence reads: CASSLGGGPYNEQFF. The DNA of the CDR3 is TGTGCCAGCAGCTTGGGCGGGGGCCCTTACAATGAGCAGTTCTTC.

The rearrangement joins TRBV5-1 to TRBJ1-2; 10 bases line up with TRBD1. The CDR3 has 17 amino acids. In germline, CDR1 is SGHRS, CDR2 YFSETQ. Trimming cost V 4 bases and J 5 bases; bases outside gene matches: 14. CDR3 DNA sequence: TGCGCCAGCAGCCTTAGACAGGGGGCGCAGAGTTCATATGGCTACACCTTC. It specifies CASSLRQGAQSSYGYTF.

CDR3 nucleotide sequence: TGTGCCACCAGCAGAGCAAGGACAGAGCACAATGAGCAGTTCTTC. Translating it yields CATSRARTEHNEQFF. This chain uses TRBV15 with TRBJ2-1; D is perhaps TRBD1 (6 bases). Germline V gene sequence: CDR1 LNHNV, CDR2 YYDKDF (reference sequence). V lost 1 base and J lost 5, with 12 bases in between. The CDR3 contains 15 residues.

The chain combines TRBV10-3 with TRBJ1-4; 7 nucleotides line up with TRBD1. The CDR3 length is 14 residues. After removal of 6 bases from V and 8 bases from J, the junction contained 9 bases not matched to a gene. Germline lookup yields CDR1 ENHRY and CDR2 SYGVKD. The CDR3 nucleotides read TGTGCCATCAGGGGGACAGTAGTAGGGGAAAAACTGTTTTTT. Translating gives CAIRGTVVGEKLFF.

This sequence joins TRBV4-3 and TRBJ2-6; D is ambiguous. The CDR3 is 15 amino acids. The V gene lost 1 base and the J gene lost 0 bases, with 4 bases spanning the gap. Germline CDR1 LGHNA, CDR2 YSLEER. The CDR3: CASSQASSGANVLTF. DNA for the CDR3: TGCGCCAGCAGCCAAGCCAGCTCTGGGGCCAACGTCCTGACTTTC.

This chain uses TRBV7-8 with TRBJ1-1; no clear D gene. Germline V CDR1 and CDR2: SGHVS, FQNEAQ. This CDR3 region has 13 residues. V was cut by 3 bases and J by 1 base, with 6 bases left in between. The CDR3 loop reads CASSFLSNTEAFF. The CDR3 coding sequence is TGTGCCAGCAGCTTCTTATCGAACACTGAAGCTTTCTTT.

The rearrangement uses TRBV27 and TRBJ2-7; 10 bases are shared with TRBD2. V lost 3 bases to trimming and J lost 6 bases; unmatched junction nucleotides: 14. There are 17 residues in the CDR3. The germline CDR1 and CDR2 sequences are MNHEY and SMNVEV (reference sequence). The CDR3 loop reads CASSFPLLAGVPREQYF. DNA of the CDR3: TGTGCCAGCAGTTTCCCTCTCCTAGCGGGAGTTCCACGCGAGCAGTACTTC.

The rearrangement joins TRBV6-5 to TRBJ1-2; tentative D call: TRBD1 (6 bases). The CDR3 has 14 amino acids. V was clipped by 0 bases and J by 10 bases, with 15 bases between them. In germline, CDR1 is MNHEY, CDR2 SVGAGI. The CDR3 loop is CASSYSQQGRDYTF. Written as DNA, the CDR3 is TGTGCCAGCAGTTACTCGCAGCAGGGGCGTGACTACACCTTC.

V is TRBV18 and J is TRBJ2-5; D is undetermined. The germline V gene has CDR1 KGHSH and CDR2 LQKENI. Trimming shortened V by 3 bases and J by 4 bases, and 3 bases separated the two germline ends. This CDR3 contains 11 residues. The CDR3 sequence: CASSPRETQYF. The CDR3 bases are TGTGCCAGCTCACCGCGAGAGACCCAGTACTTC.

Many counts were recorded for this clone. V gene TRBV7-9 combines with J gene TRBJ2-1; the D gene is possibly TRBD1 (6 bases). V shed 7 bases and J shed 9 bases, with 28 bases lying between them. This CDR3 region has 17 residues. CDR1 is SEHNR and CDR2 is FQNEAQ in the germline V gene (reference sequence). CDR3 sequence: CASTPQLGIQGLGEQFF. CDR3 nucleotides: TGTGCCAGCACTCCTCAGCTGGGAATTCAGGGGTTGGGTGAGCAGTTCTTC.

The chain employs TRBV4-3 and TRBJ2-7; possibly TRBD1 for D (5 bases). V gave up 4 bases and J gave up 4 bases, with 17 bases separating them. There are 15 residues in the CDR3. Per the germline V gene, CDR1 is LGHNA and CDR2 is YSLEER. CDR3 amino acids: CASSRGVDVSYEQYF. For the CDR3, the DNA is TGCGCCAGCAGCCGGGGCGTAGATGTCTCGTACGAGCAGTACTTC.

The chain combines TRBV2 with TRBJ2-3; possibly TRBD2 for D (5 bases). V lost 3 bases, J lost 1 base, and 11 bases lay in between. This CDR3 region has 15 residues. Germline CDR1 reads SNHLY; CDR2 reads FYNNEI. The CDR3 region is CASSDEGIRTDTQYF. CDR3 bases: TGTGCCAGCAGTGATGAGGGAATCCGCACAGATACGCAGTATTTT.

This chain links TRBV7-2 with TRBJ2-3; D is possibly TRBD2 (6 bases). Germline V gene data show CDR1 as SGHTA and CDR2 as FQGNSA. The V end was cut by 7 bases, the J end by 0 bases, with 14 bases between. This CDR3 has 15 residues. CDR3 in amino acids: CASTLLASSTDTQYF. The CDR3 nucleotides read TGTGCCAGCACCCTCCTAGCGAGTAGCACAGATACGCAGTATTTT.